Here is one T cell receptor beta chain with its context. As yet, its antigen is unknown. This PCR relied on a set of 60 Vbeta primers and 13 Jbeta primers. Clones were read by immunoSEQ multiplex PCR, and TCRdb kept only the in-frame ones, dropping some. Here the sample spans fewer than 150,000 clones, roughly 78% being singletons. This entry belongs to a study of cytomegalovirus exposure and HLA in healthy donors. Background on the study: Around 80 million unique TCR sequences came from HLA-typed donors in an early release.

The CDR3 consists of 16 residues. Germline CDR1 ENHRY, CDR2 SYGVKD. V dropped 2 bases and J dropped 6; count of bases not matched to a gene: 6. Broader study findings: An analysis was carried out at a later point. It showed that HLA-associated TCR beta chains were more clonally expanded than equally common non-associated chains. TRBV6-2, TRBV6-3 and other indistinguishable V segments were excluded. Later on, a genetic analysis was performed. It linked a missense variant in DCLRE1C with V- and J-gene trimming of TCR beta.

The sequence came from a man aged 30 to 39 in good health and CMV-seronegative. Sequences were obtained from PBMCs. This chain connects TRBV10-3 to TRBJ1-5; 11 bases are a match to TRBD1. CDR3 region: CAISEHGTGGAQPQHF. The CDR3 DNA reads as TGTGCCATCAGTGAGCACGGGACAGGGGGTGCTCAGCCCCAGCATTTT.